The 7 T cell receptor beta chains listed next were all sequenced from one sample in a study of shared clonotypes between healthy human individuals. The repertoire was sequenced with immunoSEQ multiplex PCR; TCRdb's copy has only in-frame clones and lacks some. The sample shows millions of clones, approximately 93% of them seen only once. The sequencing sample was made of naive CD4+ T cells from PBMCs. Subset specified: CD45RA+ positively selected. Every receptor here comes from a young man in good health. Some clones in this sample may be carry-over from other donors' samples.

The V and J genes are TRBV6-6 and TRBJ2-1; maybe TRBD1 (6 bases). Trimming stripped 2 bases from V and 4 bases from J, with 12 bases between. This CDR3 is 15 amino acids long. Germline CDR1 and CDR2: MNHNY and SVGAGI (reference sequence). CDR3 bases: TGTGCCAGCAGTTACCCACCCCAGGGGTACAATGAGCAGTTCTTC. Its protein is CASSYPPQGYNEQFF.

The J gene is TRBJ1-5, the V gene TRBV27; 10 bases map to TRBD1. V lost 5 bases, J lost 0 bases, and 10 bases stayed unmatched. This CDR3 has 18 residues. Per the germline V gene, CDR1 is MNHEY and CDR2 is SMNVEV (reference sequence). CDR3 nucleotides: TGTGCCAGCAGTCTGACAGGGGGCGGACGGCTTAGCAATCAGCCCCAGCATTTT. It encodes CASSLTGGGRLSNQPQHF.

This sequence joins TRBV30 and TRBJ1-1, with D possibly being TRBD1 (5 bases). The CDR3 consists of 14 residues. The germline V gene encodes CDR1 GTSNPN and CDR2 SVGIG (reference sequence). Trimming stripped 5 bases from V and 5 bases from J, with 18 bases between. The CDR3 bases are TGTGCCTGGGCCGGGAGGGGCTTGGGGACTGAAGCTTTCTTT. It encodes CAWAGRGLGTEAFF. Combining the CDR3 with reference TRBV30 and TRBJ1-1 gives the whole variable domain SQTIHQWPATLVQPVGSPLSLECTVEGTSNPNLYWYRQAAGRGLQLLFYSVGIGQISSEVPQNLSASRPQDRQFILSSKKLLLSDSGFYLCAWAGRGLGTEAFFGQGTRLTVV.

This rearrangement joins TRBV6-4 to TRBJ2-2; D remains ambiguous. V lost 8 bases, J lost 3 bases, and 13 bases lay in between. Germline loops: CDR1 MRHNA, CDR2 SNTAGT. CDR3 length: 14 amino acids. CDR3 amino acids: CASRDQSYTGELFF. The CDR3 coding sequence is TGTGCCAGCCGAGACCAATCGTACACCGGGGAGCTGTTTTTT.

V is TRBV28 and J is TRBJ1-2; D remains unclear. V lost 5 bases and J 5 bases, leaving 12 bases between the germline ends. This CDR3 spans 13 amino acids. CDR1 and CDR2 from the germline V gene are MDHEN and SYDVKM. CDR3 residues: CASSSGRLYGYTF. CDR3 coding DNA: TGTGCCAGCAGTAGCGGGCGCCTATATGGCTACACCTTC.

The chain combines TRBV28 with TRBJ1-3, with TRBD1 as a possible D gene (6 bases). This CDR3 contains 15 residues. Looked up from germline, CDR1 is MDHEN and CDR2 is SYDVKM. Between the trimmed V and J ends, which lost 8 bases and 0 bases, there was a span of 14 bases. In DNA, the CDR3 is TGTGCCAGCGGGGATGGGGGCTCCTCTGGAAACACCATATATTTT. Protein: CASGDGGSSGNTIYF.

The rearrangement links TRBV10-3 to TRBJ1-5; the D is unclear. The CDR3 has 14 amino acids. Germline values: CDR1 ENHRY, CDR2 SYGVKD. Trimming removed 7 bases from V and 1 base from J, with 11 bases in between. In DNA form, the CDR3 reads TGTGCCATCAAACCCGCTGGAAGCAATCAGCCCCAGCATTTT. This gives the protein CAIKPAGSNQPQHF.